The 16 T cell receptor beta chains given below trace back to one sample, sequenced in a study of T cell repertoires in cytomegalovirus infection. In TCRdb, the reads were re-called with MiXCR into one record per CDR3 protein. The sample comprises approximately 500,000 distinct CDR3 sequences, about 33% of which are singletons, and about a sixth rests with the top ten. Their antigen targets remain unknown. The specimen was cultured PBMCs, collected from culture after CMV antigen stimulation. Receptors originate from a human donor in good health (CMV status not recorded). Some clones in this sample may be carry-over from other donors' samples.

The CDR3 coding sequence is TGTGCCAGTAGTATCGAGCGGGGGAAAAACATTCAGTACTTC. Encoded protein: CASSIERGKNIQYF. The chain couples TRBV19 to TRBJ2-4, with 8 bases fitting TRBD2. V lost 3 bases, J lost 4 bases, and 2 bases stayed unmatched. The CDR3 spans 14 residues. CDR1 LNHDA and CDR2 SQIVND come from the germline V gene (reference sequence).

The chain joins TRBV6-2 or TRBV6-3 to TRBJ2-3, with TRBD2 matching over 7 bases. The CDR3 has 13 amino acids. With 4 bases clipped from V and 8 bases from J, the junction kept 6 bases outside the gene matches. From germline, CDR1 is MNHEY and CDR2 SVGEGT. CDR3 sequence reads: CASSFAGEVTQYF. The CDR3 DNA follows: TGTGCCAGCAGTTTCGCGGGAGAGGTTACGCAGTATTTT.

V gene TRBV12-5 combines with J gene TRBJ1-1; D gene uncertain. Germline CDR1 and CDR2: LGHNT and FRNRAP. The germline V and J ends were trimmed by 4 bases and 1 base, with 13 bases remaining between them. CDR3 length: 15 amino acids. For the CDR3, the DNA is TGTGCTAGTGGTTCTTTTAGGGCTGAGAACACTGAAGCTTTCTTT. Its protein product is CASGSFRAENTEAFF.

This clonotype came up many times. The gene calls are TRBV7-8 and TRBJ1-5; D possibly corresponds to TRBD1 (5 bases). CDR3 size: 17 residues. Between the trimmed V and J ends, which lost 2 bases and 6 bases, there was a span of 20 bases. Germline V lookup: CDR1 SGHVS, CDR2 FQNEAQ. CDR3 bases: TGTGCCAGCAGCTTATCCCCGGACATTATTCTAGGTCAGCCCCAGCATTTT. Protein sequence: CASSLSPDIILGQPQHF.

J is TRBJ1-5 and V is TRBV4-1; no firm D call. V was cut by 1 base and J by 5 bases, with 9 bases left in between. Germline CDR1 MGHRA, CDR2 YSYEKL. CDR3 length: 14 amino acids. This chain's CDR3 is CASSQAGIYQPQHF. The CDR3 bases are TGCGCCAGCAGCCAAGCGGGGATCTATCAGCCCCAGCATTTT.

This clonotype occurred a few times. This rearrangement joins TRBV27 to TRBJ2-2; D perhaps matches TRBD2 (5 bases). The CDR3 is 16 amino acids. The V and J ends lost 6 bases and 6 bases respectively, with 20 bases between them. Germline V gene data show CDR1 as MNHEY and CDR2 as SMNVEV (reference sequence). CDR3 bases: TGTGCCAGCAGCCTTTCCGGGATCTCTCCGTCCGGGGAGCTGTTTTTT. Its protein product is CASSLSGISPSGELFF.

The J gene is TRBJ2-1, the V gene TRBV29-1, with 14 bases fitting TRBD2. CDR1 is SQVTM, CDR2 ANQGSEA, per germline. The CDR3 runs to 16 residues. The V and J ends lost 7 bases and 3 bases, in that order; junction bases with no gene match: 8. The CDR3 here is CSANLGLAGGYNEQFF. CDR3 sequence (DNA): TGCAGCGCTAACCTTGGACTAGCGGGAGGCTACAATGAGCAGTTCTTC.

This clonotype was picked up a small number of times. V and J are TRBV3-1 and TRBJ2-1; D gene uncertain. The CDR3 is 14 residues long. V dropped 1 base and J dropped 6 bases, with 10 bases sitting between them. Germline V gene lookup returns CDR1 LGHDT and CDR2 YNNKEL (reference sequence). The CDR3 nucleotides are TGTGCCAGCAGCCAAGTTGAGAGACCCAATGAGCAGTTCTTC. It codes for CASSQVERPNEQFF.

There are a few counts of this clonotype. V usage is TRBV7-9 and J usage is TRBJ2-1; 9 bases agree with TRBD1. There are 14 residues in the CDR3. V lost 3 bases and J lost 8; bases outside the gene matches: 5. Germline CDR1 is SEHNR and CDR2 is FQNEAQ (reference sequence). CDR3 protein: CASSFGQGIDEQFF. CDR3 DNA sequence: TGTGCCAGCAGCTTCGGACAGGGGATCGATGAGCAGTTCTTC. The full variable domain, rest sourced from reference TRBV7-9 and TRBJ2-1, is DTGVSQNPRHKITKRGQNVTFRCDPISEHNRLYWYRQTLGQGPEFLTYFQNEAQLEKSRLLSDRFSAERPKGSFSTLEIQRTEQGDSAMYLCASSFGQGIDEQFFGPGTRLTVL.

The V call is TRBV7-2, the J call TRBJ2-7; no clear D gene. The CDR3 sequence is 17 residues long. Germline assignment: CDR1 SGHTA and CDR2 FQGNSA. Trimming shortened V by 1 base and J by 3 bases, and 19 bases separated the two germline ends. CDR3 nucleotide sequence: TGTGCCAGCAGCTTAGGTGGGTCGCGGTCCAGCTTCTACGAGCAGTACTTC. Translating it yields CASSLGGSRSSFYEQYF.

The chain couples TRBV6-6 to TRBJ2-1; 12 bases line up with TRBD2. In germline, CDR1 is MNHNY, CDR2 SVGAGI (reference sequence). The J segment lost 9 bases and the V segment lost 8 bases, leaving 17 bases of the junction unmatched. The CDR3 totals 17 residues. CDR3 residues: CASYTPSRASGRGEQFF. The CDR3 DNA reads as TGTGCCAGCTATACCCCCAGCCGGGCTAGCGGGAGGGGTGAGCAGTTCTTC.

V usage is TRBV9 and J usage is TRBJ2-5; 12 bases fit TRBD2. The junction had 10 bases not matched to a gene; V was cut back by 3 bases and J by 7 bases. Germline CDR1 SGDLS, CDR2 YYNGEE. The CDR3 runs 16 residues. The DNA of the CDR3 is TGTGCCAGCAGCGAGCGGGCTAGCGGGAGGGCCGTGACCCAGTACTTC. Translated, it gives CASSERASGRAVTQYF.

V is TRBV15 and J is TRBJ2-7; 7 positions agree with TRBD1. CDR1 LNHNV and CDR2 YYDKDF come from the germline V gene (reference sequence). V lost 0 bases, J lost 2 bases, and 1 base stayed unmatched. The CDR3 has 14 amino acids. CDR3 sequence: CATSREGTAYEQYF. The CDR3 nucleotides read TGTGCCACCAGCAGAGAGGGGACAGCCTACGAGCAGTACTTC.

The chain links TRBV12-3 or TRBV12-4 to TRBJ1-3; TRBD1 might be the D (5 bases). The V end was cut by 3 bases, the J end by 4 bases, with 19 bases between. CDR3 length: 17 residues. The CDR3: CASSFGTRRGSGNTIYF. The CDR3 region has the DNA TGTGCCAGCAGTTTCGGGACTCGTCGGGGATCCGGAAACACCATATATTTT.

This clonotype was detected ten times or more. The CDR3 is CASSLRPGQLAGVYNEQFF. The CDR3 coding sequence is TGTGCCAGCAGCTTACGCCCGGGGCAACTAGCGGGTGTCTACAATGAGCAGTTCTTC. V usage is TRBV7-2 and J usage is TRBJ2-1; 9 bases are a match to TRBD2. CDR3 length equals 19 residues. V shed 2 bases, J shed 3 bases, and the junction held 14 bases outside the gene matches. Germline V gene data show CDR1 as SGHTA and CDR2 as FQGNSA.

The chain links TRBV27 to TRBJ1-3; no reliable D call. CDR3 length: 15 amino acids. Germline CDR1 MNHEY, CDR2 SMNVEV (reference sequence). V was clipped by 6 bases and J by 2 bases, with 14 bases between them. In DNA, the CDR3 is TGTGCCAGCAGGGCGTGGGGAGGGACTGGAAACACCATATATTTT. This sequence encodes CASRAWGGTGNTIYF.